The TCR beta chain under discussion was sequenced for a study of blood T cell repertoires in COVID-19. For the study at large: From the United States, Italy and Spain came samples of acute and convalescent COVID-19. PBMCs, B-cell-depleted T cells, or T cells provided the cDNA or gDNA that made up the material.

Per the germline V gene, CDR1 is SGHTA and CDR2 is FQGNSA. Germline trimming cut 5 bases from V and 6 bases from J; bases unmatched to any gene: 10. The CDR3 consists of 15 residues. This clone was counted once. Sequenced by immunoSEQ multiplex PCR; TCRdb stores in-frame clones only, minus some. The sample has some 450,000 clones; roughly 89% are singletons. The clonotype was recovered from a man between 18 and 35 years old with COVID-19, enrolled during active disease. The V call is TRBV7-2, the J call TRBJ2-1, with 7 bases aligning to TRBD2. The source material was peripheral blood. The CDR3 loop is CASSPSVGEGNEQFF. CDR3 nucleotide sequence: TGTGCCAGCAGCCCTAGCGTAGGGGAGGGCAATGAGCAGTTCTTC.